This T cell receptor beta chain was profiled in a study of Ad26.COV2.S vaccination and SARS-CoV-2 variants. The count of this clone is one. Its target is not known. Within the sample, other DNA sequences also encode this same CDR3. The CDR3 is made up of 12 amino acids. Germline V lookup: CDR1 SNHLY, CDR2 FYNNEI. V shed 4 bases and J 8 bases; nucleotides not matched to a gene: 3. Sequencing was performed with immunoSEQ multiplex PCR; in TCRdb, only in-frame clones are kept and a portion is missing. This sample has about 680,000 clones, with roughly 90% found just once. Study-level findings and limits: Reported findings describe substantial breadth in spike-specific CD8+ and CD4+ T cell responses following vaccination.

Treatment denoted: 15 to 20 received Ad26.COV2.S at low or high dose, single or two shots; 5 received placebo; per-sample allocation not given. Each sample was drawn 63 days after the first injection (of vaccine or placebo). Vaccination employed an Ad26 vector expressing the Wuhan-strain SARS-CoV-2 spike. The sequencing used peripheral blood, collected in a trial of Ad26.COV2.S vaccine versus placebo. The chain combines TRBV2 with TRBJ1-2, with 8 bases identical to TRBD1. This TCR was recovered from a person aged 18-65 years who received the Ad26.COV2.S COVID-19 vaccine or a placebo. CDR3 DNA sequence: TGTGCCAGCAGTGGGGACAGGCGAGGCTACACCTTC. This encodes CASSGDRRGYTF.